This TCR beta chain was retrieved from a study of CXCR3-negative and CXCR3-positive naive CD8 T cells. Study summary: Sequencing yielded about 135 million TRB reads, roughly 1.5 +/- 0.3 million per library. Study-wide results and limits: The study found CXCR3 expression partially decreased after cryopreservation and ran most assays on fresh PBMCs.

UMI-tagged TRB cDNA libraries were built via 5' RACE. TCRdb reprocessed the 5' RACE reads, keeping one entry per CDR3 protein, no DNA. The sample is made up of 70,000 to 95,000 distinct CDR3 sequences, and the top ten hold around 1.7% of it. In germline, CDR1 is MNHEY, CDR2 SVGAGI. The CDR3 spans 14 residues. On this clonotype itself: What it binds is not known.

The chain couples TRBV6-5 to TRBJ2-7; the D call of TRBD1 rests on TCRdb alone, since no DNA is present to check it. The clonotype was recovered from a human donor in good health. Some clones in this sample may be carry-over from other donors' samples. Input material: naive CXCR3- CD8+ T cells from blood. The subset was: CD45RO-CCR7+CD27+CD95- naive CD8+ T cells lacking CXCR3 (TNR3-). The CDR3 sequence is CASSYCPDACEQYF.